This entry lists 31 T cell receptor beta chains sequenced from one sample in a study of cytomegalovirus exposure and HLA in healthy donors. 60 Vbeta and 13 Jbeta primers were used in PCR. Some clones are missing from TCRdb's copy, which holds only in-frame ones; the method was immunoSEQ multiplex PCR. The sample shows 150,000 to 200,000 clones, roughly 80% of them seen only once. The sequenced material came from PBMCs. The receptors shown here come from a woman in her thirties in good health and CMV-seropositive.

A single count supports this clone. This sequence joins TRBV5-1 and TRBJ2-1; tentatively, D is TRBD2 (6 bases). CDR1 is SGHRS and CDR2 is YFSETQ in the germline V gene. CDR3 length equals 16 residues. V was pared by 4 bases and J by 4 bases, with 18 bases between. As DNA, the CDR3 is TGCGCCAGCAGCACCGGGGACTCCCCAACTTACAATGAGCAGTTCTTC. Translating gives CASSTGDSPTYNEQFF.

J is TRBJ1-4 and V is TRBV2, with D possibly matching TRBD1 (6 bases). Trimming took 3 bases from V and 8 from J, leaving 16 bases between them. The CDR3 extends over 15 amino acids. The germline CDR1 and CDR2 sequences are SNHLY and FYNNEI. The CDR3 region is CASSDRGTGREKLFF. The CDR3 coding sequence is TGTGCCAGCAGTGATAGGGGGACCGGCCGCGAAAAACTGTTTTTT.

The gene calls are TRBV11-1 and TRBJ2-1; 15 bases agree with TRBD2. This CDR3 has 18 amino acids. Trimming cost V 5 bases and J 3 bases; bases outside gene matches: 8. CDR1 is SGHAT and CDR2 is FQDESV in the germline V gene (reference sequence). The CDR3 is CASSKGLAGGTVYNEQFF. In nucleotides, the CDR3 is TGTGCCAGCAGCAAGGGACTAGCGGGAGGTACCGTCTACAATGAGCAGTTCTTC.

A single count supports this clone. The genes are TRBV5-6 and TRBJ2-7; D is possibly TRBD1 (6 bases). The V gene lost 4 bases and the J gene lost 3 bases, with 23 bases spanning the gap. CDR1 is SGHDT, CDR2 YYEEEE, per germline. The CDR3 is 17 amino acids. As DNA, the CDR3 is TGTGCCAGCAGCCCGGCAATGAGGACAGAGGAGTTCTACGAGCAGTACTTC. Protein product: CASSPAMRTEEFYEQYF. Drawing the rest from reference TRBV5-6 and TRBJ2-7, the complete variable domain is DAGVTQSPTHLIKTRGQQVTLRCSPKSGHDTVSWYQQALGQGPQFIFQYYEEEERQRGNFPDRFSGHQFPNYSSELNVNALLLGDSALYLCASSPAMRTEEFYEQYFGPGTRLTVT.

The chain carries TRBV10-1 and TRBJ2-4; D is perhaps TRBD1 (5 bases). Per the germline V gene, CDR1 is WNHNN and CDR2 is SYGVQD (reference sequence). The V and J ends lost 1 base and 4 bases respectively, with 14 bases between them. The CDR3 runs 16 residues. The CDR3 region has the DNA TGCGCCAGCAGTGAGTTTGGGGCTTTGTCTAAAAACATTCAGTACTTC. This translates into CASSEFGALSKNIQYF.

Written as DNA, the CDR3 is TGTGCCAGCAGTGAAGCGGAGCTAGCGGGAGGGCTCTACAATGAGCAGTTCTTC. Translation gives CASSEAELAGGLYNEQFF. This chain links TRBV2 with TRBJ2-1, with 12 nucleotides matching TRBD2. V trimming: 0 bases; J trimming: 3 bases; junction bases outside the gene matches: 6. Per the germline V gene, CDR1 is SNHLY and CDR2 is FYNNEI. The CDR3 contains 18 residues.

Here the CDR3 reads CASSFYGPEAFF. CDR3 in DNA: TGTGCCAGCAGCTTCTATGGGCCTGAAGCTTTCTTT. The rearrangement links TRBV7-9 to TRBJ1-1, with unresolved D. V lost 3 bases and J lost 6, with 8 bases in between. This CDR3 has 12 residues. Germline V CDR1 and CDR2: SEHNR, FQNEAQ (reference sequence).

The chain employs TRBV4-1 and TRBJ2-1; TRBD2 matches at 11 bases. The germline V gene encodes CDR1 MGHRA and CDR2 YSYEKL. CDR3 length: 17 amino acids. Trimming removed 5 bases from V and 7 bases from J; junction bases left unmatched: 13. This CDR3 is CASSSTTSGSALNEQFF. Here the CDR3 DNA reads TGCGCCAGCAGCTCCACTACTAGCGGGAGTGCCTTAAATGAGCAGTTCTTC.

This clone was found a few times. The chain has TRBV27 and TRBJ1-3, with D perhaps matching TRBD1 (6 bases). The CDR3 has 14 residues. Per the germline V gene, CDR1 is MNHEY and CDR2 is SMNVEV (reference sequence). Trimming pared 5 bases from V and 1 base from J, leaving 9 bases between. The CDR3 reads CASSPGTSGNTIYF. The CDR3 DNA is TGTGCCAGCAGTCCAGGGACATCTGGAAACACCATATATTTT.

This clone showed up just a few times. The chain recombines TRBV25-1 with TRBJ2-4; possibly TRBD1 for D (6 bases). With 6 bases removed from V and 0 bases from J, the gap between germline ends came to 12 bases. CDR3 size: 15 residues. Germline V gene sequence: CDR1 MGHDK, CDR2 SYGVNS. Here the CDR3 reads CASSTGTLAKNIQYF. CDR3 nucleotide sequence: TGTGCCAGCAGCACCGGGACACTAGCCAAAAACATTCAGTACTTC.

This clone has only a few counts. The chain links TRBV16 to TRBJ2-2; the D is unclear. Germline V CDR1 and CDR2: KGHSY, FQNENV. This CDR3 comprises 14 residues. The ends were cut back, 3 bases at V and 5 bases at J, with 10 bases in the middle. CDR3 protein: CASSQGSTTGELFF. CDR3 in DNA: TGTGCCAGCAGCCAGGGCAGTACGACCGGGGAGCTGTTTTTT.

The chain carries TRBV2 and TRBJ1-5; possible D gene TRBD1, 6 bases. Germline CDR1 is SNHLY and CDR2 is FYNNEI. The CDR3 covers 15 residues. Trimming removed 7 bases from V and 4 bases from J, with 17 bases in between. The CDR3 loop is CASNLERGQNQPQHF. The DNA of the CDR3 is TGTGCCAGCAACCTGGAAAGGGGACAAAATCAGCCCCAGCATTTT. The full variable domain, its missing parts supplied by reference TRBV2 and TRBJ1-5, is EPEVTQTPSHQVTQMGQEVILRCVPISNHLYFYWYRQILGQKVEFLVSFYNNEISEKSEIFDDQFSVERPDGSNFTLKIRSTKLEDSAMYFCASNLERGQNQPQHFGDGTRLSIL.

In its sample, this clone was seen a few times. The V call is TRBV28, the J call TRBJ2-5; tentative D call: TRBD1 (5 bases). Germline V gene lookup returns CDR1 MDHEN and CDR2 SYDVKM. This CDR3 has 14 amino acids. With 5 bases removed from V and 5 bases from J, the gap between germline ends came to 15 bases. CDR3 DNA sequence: TGTGCCAGCAGTAAAGGGGCGAGCAGGGAGACCCAGTACTTC. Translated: CASSKGASRETQYF.

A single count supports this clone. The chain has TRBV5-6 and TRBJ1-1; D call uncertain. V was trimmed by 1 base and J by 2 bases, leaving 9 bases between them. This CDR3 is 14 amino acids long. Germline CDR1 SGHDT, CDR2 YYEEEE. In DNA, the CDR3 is TGTGCCAGCAGCTTGTCTGGTACTAACACTGAAGCTTTCTTT. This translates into CASSLSGTNTEAFF.

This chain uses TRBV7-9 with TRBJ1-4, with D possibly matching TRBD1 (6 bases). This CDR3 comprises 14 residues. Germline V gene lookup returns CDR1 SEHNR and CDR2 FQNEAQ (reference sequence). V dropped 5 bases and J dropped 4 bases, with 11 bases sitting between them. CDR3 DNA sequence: TGTGCCAGCAGCGCGACAGGAAATAATGAAAAACTGTTTTTT. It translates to CASSATGNNEKLFF. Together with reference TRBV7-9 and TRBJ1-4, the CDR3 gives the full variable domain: DTGVSQNPRHKITKRGQNVTFRCDPISEHNRLYWYRQTLGQGPEFLTYFQNEAQLEKSRLLSDRFSAERPKGSFSTLEIQRTEQGDSAMYLCASSATGNNEKLFFGSGTQLSVL.

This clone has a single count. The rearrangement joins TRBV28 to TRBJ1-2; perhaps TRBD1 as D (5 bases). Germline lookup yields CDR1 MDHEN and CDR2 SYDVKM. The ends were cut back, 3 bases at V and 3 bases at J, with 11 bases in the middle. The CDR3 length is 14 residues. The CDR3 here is CASSFGAAHYGYTF. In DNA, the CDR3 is TGTGCCAGCAGTTTTGGGGCAGCCCACTATGGCTACACCTTC.

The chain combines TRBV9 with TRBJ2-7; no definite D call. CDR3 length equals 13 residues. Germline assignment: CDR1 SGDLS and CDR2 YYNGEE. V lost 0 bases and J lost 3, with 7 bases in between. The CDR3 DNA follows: TGTGCCAGCAGCGTAGCTGGCAGCTACGAGCAGTACTTC. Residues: CASSVAGSYEQYF.

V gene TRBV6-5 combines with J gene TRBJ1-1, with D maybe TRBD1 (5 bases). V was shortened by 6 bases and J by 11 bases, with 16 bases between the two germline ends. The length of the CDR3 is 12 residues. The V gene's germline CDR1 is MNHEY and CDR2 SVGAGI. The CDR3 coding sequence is TGTGCCAGCAGCCCTCCGACACGGGGGGCTTTCTTT. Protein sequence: CASSPPTRGAFF.

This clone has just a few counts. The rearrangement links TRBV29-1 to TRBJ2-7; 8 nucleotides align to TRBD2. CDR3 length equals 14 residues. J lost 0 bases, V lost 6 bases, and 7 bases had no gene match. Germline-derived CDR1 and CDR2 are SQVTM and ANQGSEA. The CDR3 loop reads CSVLLAASSYEQYF. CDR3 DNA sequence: TGCAGCGTCTTACTAGCGGCTAGCTCCTACGAGCAGTACTTC.

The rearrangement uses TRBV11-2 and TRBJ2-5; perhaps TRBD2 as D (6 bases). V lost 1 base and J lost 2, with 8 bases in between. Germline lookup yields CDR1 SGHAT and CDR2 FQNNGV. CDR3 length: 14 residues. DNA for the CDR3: TGTGCCAGCAGCTTAGTAGGAGGGCAAGAGACCCAGTACTTC. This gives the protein CASSLVGGQETQYF.

The chain's CDR3 is CASSQDRISSEQYF. In nucleotides, the CDR3 is TGTGCCAGCAGCCAGGACAGAATATCATCCGAGCAGTACTTC. V and J are TRBV5-8 and TRBJ2-7; possibly TRBD1 for D (6 bases). V lost 4 bases and J 6 bases, leaving 17 bases between the germline ends. Looked up from germline, CDR1 is SGHTS and CDR2 is YDEGEE. The CDR3 is made up of 14 amino acids. Combining the CDR3 with reference TRBV5-8 and TRBJ2-7 gives the whole variable domain EAGVTQSPTHLIKTRGQQATLRCSPISGHTSVYWYQQALGLGLQFLLWYDEGEERNRGNFPPRFSGRQFPNYSSELNVNALELEDSALYLCASSQDRISSEQYFGPGTRLTVT.

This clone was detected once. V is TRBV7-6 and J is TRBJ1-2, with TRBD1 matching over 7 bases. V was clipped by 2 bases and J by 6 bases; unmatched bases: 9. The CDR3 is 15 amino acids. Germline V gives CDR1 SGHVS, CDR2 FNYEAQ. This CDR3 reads CASSLFRDSPHGYTF. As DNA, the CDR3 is TGTGCCAGCAGCTTATTCCGGGACAGCCCCCATGGCTACACCTTC.

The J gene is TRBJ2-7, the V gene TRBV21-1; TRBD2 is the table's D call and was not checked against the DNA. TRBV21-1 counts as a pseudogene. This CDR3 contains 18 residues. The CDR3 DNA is TGTGCCAGCAGCAAAGCGCTCGAGGGACTAGCGGGGACCTACGAGCAGTACTTC. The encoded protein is CASSKALEGLAGTYEQYF.

This CDR3 is CASSMLSTSGRANEQFF. DNA for the CDR3: TGTGCCAGCAGTATGCTCTCTACTAGCGGGAGGGCCAATGAGCAGTTCTTC. This rearrangement joins TRBV27 to TRBJ2-1, with 13 bases lining up with TRBD2. J gave up 6 bases and V 5 bases, and 10 bases lay outside the gene matches. Per the germline V gene, CDR1 is MNHEY and CDR2 is SMNVEV (reference sequence). The CDR3 totals 17 residues.

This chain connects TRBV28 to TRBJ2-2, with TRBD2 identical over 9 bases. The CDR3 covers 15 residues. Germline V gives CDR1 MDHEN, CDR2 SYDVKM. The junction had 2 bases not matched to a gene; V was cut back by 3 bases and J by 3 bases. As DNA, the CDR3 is TGTGCCAGCAGTTTCCTAGCGGGGTACACCGGGGAGCTGTTTTTT. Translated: CASSFLAGYTGELFF. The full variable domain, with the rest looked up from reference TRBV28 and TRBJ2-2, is DVKVTQSSRYLVKRTGEKVFLECVQDMDHENMFWYRQDPGLGLRLIYFSYDVKMKEKGDIPEGYSVSREKKERFSLILESASTNQTSMYLCASSFLAGYTGELFFGEGSRLTVL.

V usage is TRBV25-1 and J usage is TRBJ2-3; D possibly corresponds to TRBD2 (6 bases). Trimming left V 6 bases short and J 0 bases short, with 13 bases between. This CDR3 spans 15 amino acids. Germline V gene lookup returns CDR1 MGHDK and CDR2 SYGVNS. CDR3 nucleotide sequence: TGTGCCAGCAGCAGGGACTTGCCTAGCACAGATACGCAGTATTTT. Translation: CASSRDLPSTDTQYF.

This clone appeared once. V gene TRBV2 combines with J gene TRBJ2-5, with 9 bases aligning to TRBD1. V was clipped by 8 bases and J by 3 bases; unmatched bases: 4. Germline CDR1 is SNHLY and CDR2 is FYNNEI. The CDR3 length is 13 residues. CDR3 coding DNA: TGTGCCAGCGGGGGGACAGGGAAAGAGACCCAGTACTTC. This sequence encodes CASGGTGKETQYF.

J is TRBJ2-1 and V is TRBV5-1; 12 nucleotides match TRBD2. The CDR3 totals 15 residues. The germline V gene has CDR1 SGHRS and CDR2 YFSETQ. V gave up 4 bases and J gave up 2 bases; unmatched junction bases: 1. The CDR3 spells CASSRTSGAYNEQFF. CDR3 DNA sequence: TGCGCCAGCAGCAGGACTAGCGGGGCCTACAATGAGCAGTTCTTC.

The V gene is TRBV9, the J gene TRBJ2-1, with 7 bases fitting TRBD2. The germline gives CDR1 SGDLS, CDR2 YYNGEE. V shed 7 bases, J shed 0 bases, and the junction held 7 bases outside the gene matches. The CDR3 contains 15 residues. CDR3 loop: CASGPGGSSYNEQFF. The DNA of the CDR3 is TGTGCCAGCGGCCCGGGGGGAAGCTCCTACAATGAGCAGTTCTTC.

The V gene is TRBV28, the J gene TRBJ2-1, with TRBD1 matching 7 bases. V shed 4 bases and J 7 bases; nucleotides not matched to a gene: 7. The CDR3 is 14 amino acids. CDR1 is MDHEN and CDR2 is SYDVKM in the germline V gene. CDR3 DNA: TGTGCCAGCAGTTCTGGGACAGCCCCAAATGAGCAGTTCTTC. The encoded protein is CASSSGTAPNEQFF.

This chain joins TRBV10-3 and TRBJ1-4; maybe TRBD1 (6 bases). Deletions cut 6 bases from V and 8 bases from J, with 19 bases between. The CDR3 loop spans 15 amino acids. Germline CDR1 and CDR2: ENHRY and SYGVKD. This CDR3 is CAISPEGGIIEKLFF. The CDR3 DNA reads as TGTGCCATCAGCCCAGAGGGGGGGATAATCGAAAAACTGTTTTTT.